This TCR beta chain was sequenced in a study of blood T cells in healthy people across ages. This clonotype was counted between two and nine times. Healthy Russian Caucasian donors spanned ages about 6 to 100 years. No fewer than 5 micrograms of total RNA were isolated from every sample. A second about 7 to 12 cycle PCR used barcoded and J-beta primers. One entry per CDR3 protein, called by TCRdb with MiXCR from the 5' RACE reads. Here the sample spans 1.5 million to 1.8 million distinct CDR3 sequences, less than 45% being singletons. The TCR originated in a woman aged 18-30 years in good health. The sequenced sample was blood.

For the CDR3, the DNA is TGTGCCAGCAGTTTAGGAAGACTAGCGGGGGGGCAAGTCACAGATACGCAGTATTTT. Its protein is CASSLGRLAGGQVTDTQYF. V is TRBV12-3 or TRBV12-4 and J is TRBJ2-3, with 14 bases lining up with TRBD2. The CDR3 consists of 19 residues. Trimming removed 1 base from V and 2 bases from J; junction bases left unmatched: 8.